The clone carrying this T cell receptor (beta chain) occurred many times. CDR3 length: 16 residues. Trimming cost V 6 bases and J 1 base; bases outside gene matches: 8. CDR1 and CDR2 (germline): MNHEY, SVGAGI. These data originate in a study of neurological immune-mediated disorders. From 15-18 subjects, each sequencing run yielded over 170 million TCR-beta sequences. TCRdb re-derived calls from the 5' RACE reads in MiXCR, one entry per CDR3 protein. The sample shows more than 25,000 distinct CDR3 sequences, more than 4% of them seen only once. Among the participants, healthy controls were blood bank volunteers in Maryland, USA.

This TCR derives from a middle-aged woman in good health. This sequence joins TRBV6-5 and TRBJ1-1; 10 nucleotides agree with TRBD1. Sample: CD4+ T cells from blood. The CDR3: CASRMQGQGKNTEAFF. The CDR3, as DNA: TGTGCCAGCAGGATGCAGGGACAGGGGAAGAACACTGAAGCTTTCTTT.